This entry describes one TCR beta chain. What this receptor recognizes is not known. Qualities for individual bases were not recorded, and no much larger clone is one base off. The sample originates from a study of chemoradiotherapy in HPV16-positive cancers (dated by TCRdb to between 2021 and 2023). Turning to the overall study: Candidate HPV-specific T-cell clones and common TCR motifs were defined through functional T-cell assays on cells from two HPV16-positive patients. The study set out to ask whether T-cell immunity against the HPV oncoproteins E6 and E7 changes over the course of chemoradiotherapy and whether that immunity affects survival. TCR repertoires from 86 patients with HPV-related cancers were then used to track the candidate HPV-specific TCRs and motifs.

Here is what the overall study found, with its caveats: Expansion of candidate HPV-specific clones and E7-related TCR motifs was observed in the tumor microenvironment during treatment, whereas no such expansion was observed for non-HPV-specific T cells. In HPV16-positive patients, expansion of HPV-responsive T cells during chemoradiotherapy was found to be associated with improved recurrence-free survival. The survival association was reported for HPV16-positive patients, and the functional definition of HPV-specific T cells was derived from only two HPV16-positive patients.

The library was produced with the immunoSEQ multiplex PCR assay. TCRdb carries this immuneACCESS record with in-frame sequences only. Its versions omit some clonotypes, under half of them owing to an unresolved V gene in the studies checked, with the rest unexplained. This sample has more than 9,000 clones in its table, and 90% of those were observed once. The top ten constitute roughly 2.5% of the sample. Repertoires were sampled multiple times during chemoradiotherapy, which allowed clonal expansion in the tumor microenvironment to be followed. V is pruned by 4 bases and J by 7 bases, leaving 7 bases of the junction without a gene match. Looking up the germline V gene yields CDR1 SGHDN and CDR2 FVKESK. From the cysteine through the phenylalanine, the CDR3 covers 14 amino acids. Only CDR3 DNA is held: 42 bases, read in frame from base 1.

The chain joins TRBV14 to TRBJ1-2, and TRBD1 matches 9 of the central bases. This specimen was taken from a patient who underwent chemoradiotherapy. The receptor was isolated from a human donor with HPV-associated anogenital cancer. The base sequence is TGTGCCAGCAGCCTCAGTGGGGACAGGGTTGGCTACACCTTC. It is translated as CASSLSGDRVGYTF.